This entry lists 24 T cell receptor beta chains sequenced from one sample in a study of T cell changes during pregnancy in multiple sclerosis. TCRdb keeps only in-frame clones here, not all; method: immunoSEQ multiplex PCR. The table has tens of thousands of clones, 85% to 95% seen once; the top ten hold 2.5% to 3.5%. Sequenced material: CD8+ T cells from peripheral blood mononuclear cells, taken in the third trimester of pregnancy. The origin of the receptors is a female donor in good health, enrolled as a control in a pregnancy study.

The V and J genes are TRBV29-1 and TRBJ2-2, with a tentative D call TRBD1 (6 bases). V shed 6 bases and J shed 2 bases, with 13 bases lying between them. Germline V gene lookup returns CDR1 SQVTM and CDR2 ANQGSEA. This CDR3 has 14 amino acids. The CDR3 loop reads CSVEIRGNTGELFF. CDR3 bases: TGCAGCGTCGAAATCAGGGGAAACACCGGGGAGCTGTTTTTT.

The gene calls are TRBV7-9 and TRBJ2-7; D perhaps matches TRBD1 (5 bases). From germline, CDR1 is SEHNR and CDR2 FQNEAQ (reference sequence). The CDR3 sequence is 15 residues long. V was trimmed by 0 bases and J by 2 bases, leaving 11 bases between them. The CDR3 DNA follows: TGTGCCAGCAGCTTAGCCGGCAGGGCCACCTACGAGCAGTACTTC. It specifies CASSLAGRATYEQYF.

The chain employs TRBV2 and TRBJ1-2; 9 nucleotides align to TRBD1. Germline V gene data show CDR1 as SNHLY and CDR2 as FYNNEI. The CDR3 sequence is 17 residues long. Trimming removed 6 bases from V and 7 bases from J; junction bases left unmatched: 18. The CDR3 region has the DNA TGTGCCAGCAGGGATCATAACCTTTTCCGGGACAGGGCTGGCTACACCTTC. Translating it yields CASRDHNLFRDRAGYTF.

This clone was detected once. The rearrangement joins TRBV29-1 to TRBJ1-2; D is uncertain. V lost 3 bases and J lost 1, with 15 bases in between. CDR3 length: 15 amino acids. Germline CDR1 reads SQVTM; CDR2 reads ANQGSEA. The CDR3 is CSVDPAGIGNYGYTF. In DNA form, the CDR3 reads TGCAGCGTTGATCCAGCCGGGATCGGTAACTATGGCTACACCTTC.

The rearrangement joins TRBV2 to TRBJ2-1, with 8 bases matching TRBD2. Germline-derived CDR1 and CDR2 are SNHLY and FYNNEI. The CDR3 is 15 residues long. V was clipped by 3 bases and J by 7 bases; unmatched bases: 8. As DNA, the CDR3 is TGTGCCAGCAGTGAGCAAGCGGGGGTGATAAATGAGCAGTTCTTC. Translating it yields CASSEQAGVINEQFF.

This chain uses TRBV5-1 with TRBJ1-6, with D maybe TRBD1 (5 bases). Germline V lookup: CDR1 SGHRS, CDR2 YFSETQ. CDR3 length: 15 residues. V dropped 6 bases and J dropped 5 bases, with 15 bases sitting between them. The CDR3 nucleotides are TGCGCCAGCACCCCAGGGCAATTTGATAATTCACCCCTCCACTTT. Protein sequence: CASTPGQFDNSPLHF.

This clone came up once. The chain carries TRBV30 and TRBJ1-2, with no clear D. V was trimmed by 0 bases and J by 4 bases, leaving 12 bases between them. This CDR3 contains 14 residues. CDR1 and CDR2 from the germline V gene are GTSNPN and SVGIG (reference sequence). The CDR3 DNA is TGTGCCTGGAGTGTCACCACCTACAGCTATGGCTACACCTTC. Protein: CAWSVTTYSYGYTF.

CDR3: CASSQRTLPGQGYYGYTF. The CDR3 DNA reads as TGTGCCAGCAGCCAACGTACCCTCCCGGGACAGGGGTACTATGGCTACACCTTC. The chain couples TRBV9 to TRBJ1-2; 10 nucleotides align to TRBD1. CDR1 and CDR2 (germline): SGDLS, YYNGEE. The CDR3 has 18 amino acids. V lost 4 bases, J lost 3 bases, and 15 bases stayed unmatched.

CDR3 in amino acids: CASSLEARTSFTDTQYF. Here the CDR3 DNA reads TGTGCCAGCAGCCTCGAAGCGCGCACCTCCTTCACAGATACGCAGTATTTT. The chain employs TRBV7-2 and TRBJ2-3; D gene unclear. The V end lost 5 bases, the J end lost 2 bases, and 20 bases lay between the germline ends. Looked up from germline, CDR1 is SGHTA and CDR2 is FQGNSA. CDR3 size: 17 residues.

This clone turned up a few times. The rearrangement joins TRBV9 to TRBJ1-2, with D perhaps TRBD1 (5 bases). V was cut by 3 bases and J by 1 base, with 13 bases left in between. Looked up from germline, CDR1 is SGDLS and CDR2 is YYNGEE. The CDR3 runs 15 residues. CDR3 sequence: CASSGRGLYNYGYTF. In DNA form, the CDR3 reads TGTGCCAGCAGCGGGAGGGGACTGTATAACTATGGCTACACCTTC. Full variable domain (rest looked up from reference TRBV9 and TRBJ1-2): DSGVTQTPKHLITATGQRVTLRCSPRSGDLSVYWYQQSLDQGLQFLIQYYNGEERAKGNILERFSAQQFPDLHSELNLSSLELGDSALYFCASSGRGLYNYGYTFGSGTRLTVV.

The chain links TRBV27 to TRBJ2-1, with 7 bases matching TRBD2. Germline V gives CDR1 MNHEY, CDR2 SMNVEV (reference sequence). The CDR3 is 15 residues long. V dropped 2 bases and J dropped 7; count of bases not matched to a gene: 8. CDR3 protein: CASSLKGLELNEQFF. CDR3 DNA: TGTGCCAGCAGTTTAAAAGGACTAGAGTTGAATGAGCAGTTCTTC.

In nucleotides, the CDR3 is TGTGCCAGCAGCGTTACCTTGGGGGGGTCTGGAGGCTACACCTTC. It encodes CASSVTLGGSGGYTF. The chain carries TRBV9 and TRBJ1-2, with a weak D call TRBD1 (5 bases). CDR3 length equals 15 residues. The germline V gene has CDR1 SGDLS and CDR2 YYNGEE. Trimming removed 2 bases at V and 8 bases at J, with 19 bases between.

The V call is TRBV4-3, the J call TRBJ1-2; D possibly corresponds to TRBD1 (5 bases). V was trimmed by 0 bases and J by 8 bases, leaving 19 bases between them. Germline CDR1 is LGHNA and CDR2 is YSLEER. The CDR3 spans 16 residues. CDR3 nucleotides: TGCGCCAGCAGCCAAGAAGCATCGGGACCGGGGGACGGCTACACCTTC. Translating it yields CASSQEASGPGDGYTF.

J is TRBJ1-1 and V is TRBV14, with D possibly being TRBD1 (5 bases). The CDR3 contains 13 residues. The germline gives CDR1 SGHDN, CDR2 FVKESK. V was cut by 0 bases and J by 10 bases, with 12 bases left in between. The CDR3 region has the DNA TGTGCCAGCAGCCAAGATTGGGGAGGGGTAGCTTTCTTT. This sequence encodes CASSQDWGGVAFF.

The chain joins TRBV14 to TRBJ2-7; 7 bases line up with TRBD2. This CDR3 is 13 amino acids long. Looked up from germline, CDR1 is SGHDN and CDR2 is FVKESK. V lost 4 bases to trimming and J lost 5 bases; unmatched junction nucleotides: 5. CDR3 amino acids: CASSPWGGDEQYF. CDR3 DNA: TGTGCCAGCAGCCCCTGGGGAGGGGACGAGCAGTACTTC.

In this sample, this clone turned up once. The genes are TRBV5-6 and TRBJ1-6; tentative D call: TRBD1 (5 bases). Germline V gives CDR1 SGHDT, CDR2 YYEEEE. With 3 bases removed from V and 0 bases from J, the gap between germline ends came to 16 bases. The CDR3 runs 18 residues. CDR3 region: CASSSDGGIPSYNSPLHF. The DNA of the CDR3 is TGTGCCAGCAGCTCGGATGGGGGGATCCCCTCCTATAATTCACCCCTCCACTTT.

Only one count was recorded for this clone. The chain has TRBV7-6 and TRBJ2-7; a weak D match, TRBD2 (5 bases). This CDR3 is built from 11 residues. Trimming left V 3 bases short and J 6 bases short, with 6 bases between. Germline V gives CDR1 SGHVS, CDR2 FNYEAQ. CDR3: CASSFGVEQYF. The CDR3 nucleotides read TGTGCCAGCAGCTTCGGGGTCGAGCAGTACTTC. The full variable domain, with the rest looked up from reference TRBV7-6 and TRBJ2-7, is GAGVSQSPRYKVTKRGQDVALRCDPISGHVSLYWYRQALGQGPEFLTYFNYEAQQDKSGLPNDRFSAERPEGSISTLTIQRTEQRDSAMYRCASSFGVEQYFGPGTRLTVT.

The genes are TRBV19 and TRBJ2-5, with 10 positions matching TRBD2. The CDR3 has 14 amino acids. Germline values: CDR1 LNHDA, CDR2 SQIVND (reference sequence). J gave up 5 bases and V 10 bases, and 10 bases lay outside the gene matches. In DNA form, the CDR3 reads TGTGCCACAAAAGCGGGGGGGCTGTTGGAGACCCAGTACTTC. This codes for CATKAGGLLETQYF.

The chain combines TRBV19 with TRBJ1-5; D ambiguous. V was shortened by 0 bases and J by 0 bases, with 6 bases between the two germline ends. The CDR3 spans 15 residues. The germline V gene has CDR1 LNHDA and CDR2 SQIVND (reference sequence). CDR3 amino acids: CASSIDADSNQPQHF. The CDR3 DNA is TGTGCCAGTAGTATAGACGCAGATAGCAATCAGCCCCAGCATTTT.

The rearrangement links TRBV27 to TRBJ1-1, with D possibly TRBD1 on 6 matching bases. V lost 3 bases and J 1 base, leaving 9 bases between the germline ends. The CDR3 length is 14 residues. Germline V gene lookup returns CDR1 MNHEY and CDR2 SMNVEV (reference sequence). The CDR3 bases are TGTGCCAGCAGTTTCGGCAGGGGGAACACTGAAGCTTTCTTT. Translated, it gives CASSFGRGNTEAFF.

For the CDR3, the DNA is TGTGCCAGCAGCTTACTAGCGGGGACTCGGGAGCAGTACTTC. Translation gives CASSLLAGTREQYF. The genes are TRBV13 and TRBJ2-7; 9 nucleotides match TRBD2. Germline V lookup: CDR1 PRHDT, CDR2 FYEKMQ (reference sequence). V was pared by 2 bases and J by 7 bases, with 6 bases of the junction left unmatched. The CDR3 has 14 amino acids.

This clone showed up just once. This chain uses TRBV7-6 with TRBJ2-1, with 9 positions matching TRBD1. J lost 8 bases, V lost 5 bases, and 13 bases had no gene match. CDR1 is SGHVS, CDR2 FNYEAQ, per germline. This CDR3 comprises 16 residues. The CDR3 DNA is TGTGCCAGCAGCCGGGACAGGGAGGTCCGATCGGATGAGCAGTTCTTC. It encodes CASSRDREVRSDEQFF.

V and J are TRBV5-4 and TRBJ1-4; 9 nucleotides agree with TRBD1. Germline CDR1 SGHNT, CDR2 YYREEE (reference sequence). J was trimmed by 5 bases and V by 3 bases; bases with no gene match: 2. The CDR3 has 14 amino acids. The CDR3 sequence: CASSSGQGNEKLFF. Here the CDR3 DNA reads TGTGCCAGCAGCTCGGGACAGGGAAATGAAAAACTGTTTTTT.

The chain has TRBV29-1 and TRBJ1-2, with D hard to call. V dropped 6 bases and J dropped 8 bases, with 22 bases sitting between them. The CDR3 is 14 amino acids. The V gene's germline CDR1 is SQVTM and CDR2 ANQGSEA. CDR3: CSVSEGPPELGYTF. In DNA form, the CDR3 reads TGCAGCGTCTCTGAAGGTCCGCCGGAGCTAGGCTACACCTTC.